This TCR beta chain was found in a study of CD8 T cells in Susac syndrome. Sequencing targeted TCR beta in blood CD8+ and CD4+ T cells. In the multiple sclerosis control group, patients were treatment-naive and had stable or active relapsing-remitting disease. It was negative isolation that provided the CD8+ and CD4+ T cells, whereas TEMRA cells were enriched by FACS. The CDR3 sequence is 14 residues long. V was pared by 5 bases and J by 5 bases, with 13 bases between. Looked up from germline, CDR1 is SGHRS and CDR2 is YFSETQ. An amount of RNA that ranged from roughly 0.45 to 1 ug was reverse transcribed with random hexamers. Multiplex immunoSEQ PCR targeted 54 Vbeta and 13 Jbeta TCR beta segments. TCRdb used MiXCR to reprocess the immunoSEQ multiplex PCR reads, holding one entry per CDR3 protein. The profile shows some 190,000 distinct CDR3 sequences, more than 90% of them singletons.

The TCR sequence derives from a human donor with multiple sclerosis. The rearrangement joins TRBV5-1 to TRBJ2-2; tentatively, D is TRBD2 (5 bases). Sequencing was done on a sample of CD4+ T cells from PBMCs. This CDR3 is CASRPSQLTGELFF. Written as DNA, the CDR3 is TGCGCCAGCAGACCTAGCCAGTTAACCGGGGAGCTGTTTTTT.